A selection of T cell receptor beta chains follows, all from one sample in a study of shared clonotypes between healthy human individuals. Generated by immunoSEQ multiplex PCR, the TCRdb table keeps only in-frame clones and is missing some. The table records under 2,500,000 clones, 90% to 96% of them present only once. The sequenced sample consisted of naive CD4+ T cells sorted from blood. The receptors were sampled from a man in his late teens or twenties in good health. The CDR3 runs from the conserved cysteine through the conserved F or W. A D gene is named only where the DNA matches it firmly. The size field is filled for only some rows; it gives once, few, many or a size class.

V gene	J gene	D gene	clone size	CDR3 protein	CDR3 DNA
TRBV5-4	TRBJ1-2	TRBD1	NA	CASSLAPGGGYGYTF	TGTGCCAGCAGCTTGGCGCCAGGGGGAGGCTATGGCTACACCTTC
TRBV9	TRBJ1-1	NA	once	CASSAQGGITEAFF	TGTGCCAGCAGCGCACAGGGAGGGATTACTGAAGCTTTCTTT
TRBV10-1	TRBJ2-5	NA	NA	CASSRDTNQETQYF	TGCGCCAGCAGCCGCGACACCAACCAAGAGACCCAGTACTTC
TRBV7-9	TRBJ1-4	NA	NA	CASSLKQPTNEKLFF	TGTGCCAGCAGCTTAAAACAACCAACTAATGAAAAACTGTTTTTT
TRBV30	TRBJ1-6	NA	NA	CAWKGGGNSPLHF	TGTGCCTGGAAGGGGGGTGGAAATTCACCCCTCCACTTT
TRBV7-2	TRBJ2-7	TRBD2	NA	CASSLAGGLAGNEQYF	TGTGCCAGCAGCTTAGCGGGGGGACTAGCGGGCAACGAGCAGTACTTC
TRBV18	TRBJ1-6	NA	NA	CASTNTAGGPGDNSPLHF	TGTGCCAGCACCAATACCGCCGGGGGCCCGGGTGATAATTCACCCCTCCACTTT
TRBV7-2	TRBJ2-7	TRBD2	NA	CASSPLLAGGYEQYF	TGTGCCAGCAGCCCATTACTAGCGGGAGGGTACGAGCAGTACTTC
TRBV5-4	TRBJ2-3	NA	NA	CASSPPGTDTQYF	TGTGCCAGCAGCCCCCCTGGCACAGATACGCAGTATTTT
TRBV9	TRBJ2-5	NA	NA	CASSVAQAPETQYF	TGTGCCAGCAGCGTAGCACAGGCCCCAGAGACCCAGTACTTC
TRBV4-1	TRBJ2-7	TRBD1	NA	CASSHGDRASYEQYF	TGCGCCAGCAGCCACGGGGACAGAGCCTCCTACGAGCAGTACTTC
TRBV5-1	TRBJ2-7	NA	NA	CASSLVAVTYEQYF	TGCGCCAGCAGCTTGGTGGCAGTTACCTACGAGCAGTACTTC
TRBV6-5	TRBJ2-7	TRBD1	NA	CASSSPGGSEQYF	TGTGCCAGCAGTTCGCCAGGGGGAAGCGAGCAGTACTTC
TRBV10-3	TRBJ2-3	NA	NA	CAIMPGGTDTQYF	TGTGCCATCATGCCAGGGGGGACAGATACGCAGTATTTT
TRBV27	TRBJ2-6	NA	NA	CASSLVGGSGANVLTF	TGTGCCAGCAGTTTAGTAGGGGGCTCTGGGGCCAACGTCCTGACTTTC
TRBV4-3	TRBJ2-7	TRBD2	NA	CASSQRTSGTEQYF	TGCGCCAGCAGCCAAAGGACTAGCGGGACCGAGCAGTACTTC
TRBV7-8	TRBJ2-3	NA	NA	CASSLGRGGTLNTDTQYF	TGTGCCAGCAGCTTAGGGAGGGGGGGGACTCTAAACACAGATACGCAGTATTTT
TRBV2	TRBJ1-4	TRBD1	NA	CASSESRDRGNEKLFF	TGTGCCAGCAGCGAGAGTAGGGACAGGGGGAATGAAAAACTGTTTTTT
TRBV9	TRBJ2-2	NA	NA	CASSVAASNTGELFF	TGTGCCAGCAGCGTAGCGGCCTCGAACACCGGGGAGCTGTTTTTT
TRBV10-1	TRBJ2-7	NA	NA	CASAVGHGANEQYF	TGCGCCAGTGCGGTGGGACATGGGGCTAACGAGCAGTACTTC
TRBV4-1	TRBJ2-3	NA	NA	CASSQEGRGGRWDTQYF	TGCGCCAGCAGTCAAGAAGGACGGGGAGGTAGATGGGATACGCAGTATTTT
TRBV28	TRBJ1-2	NA	NA	CASSLPGRNYGYTF	TGTGCCAGCAGTTTACCGGGAAGGAACTATGGCTACACCTTC
TRBV19	TRBJ1-5	TRBD1	NA	CASSRAPGQGPGMPQHF	TGTGCCAGTAGTAGGGCACCGGGACAGGGACCTGGAATGCCCCAGCATTTT
TRBV5-6	TRBJ2-7	NA	NA	CASSASGGGYEQYF	TGTGCCAGCAGCGCCTCCGGAGGAGGCTACGAGCAGTACTTC
TRBV11-2	TRBJ2-5	TRBD2	NA	CASSLDGGGAETQYF	TGTGCCAGCAGCTTAGATGGCGGGGGGGCCGAGACCCAGTACTTC
TRBV7-9	TRBJ2-2	NA	NA	CATLDSTGELFF	TGTGCCACTCTAGACAGCACCGGGGAGCTGTTTTTT
TRBV7-2	TRBJ2-2	TRBD2	NA	CASNLAELTGELFF	TGTGCCAGCAACCTAGCGGAGCTAACCGGGGAGCTGTTTTTT
TRBV19	TRBJ2-5	NA	NA	CASSRKEGETQYF	TGTGCCAGTAGTCGGAAGGAAGGAGAGACCCAGTACTTC
TRBV11-3	TRBJ2-1	NA	NA	CASSSGEKFYNEQFF	TGTGCCAGCAGCTCCGGGGAGAAATTCTACAATGAGCAGTTCTTC
TRBV6-1	TRBJ2-2	NA	NA	CASSGFNSGELFF	TGTGCCAGCAGTGGATTCAACAGTGGGGAGCTGTTTTTT
TRBV18	TRBJ2-3	TRBD2	NA	CASSDGTSGSGTDTQYF	TGTGCCAGCTCAGACGGGACTAGCGGGAGTGGAACAGATACGCAGTATTTT
TRBV20-1	TRBJ2-7	TRBD2	once	CSLSGTHEQYF	TGCAGCCTTAGCGGGACCCACGAGCAGTACTTC
TRBV6-1	TRBJ1-5	NA	once	CASSEGGPEHQPQHF	TGTGCCAGCAGTGAAGGAGGGCCCGAGCACCAGCCCCAGCATTTT
TRBV25-1	TRBJ1-2	NA	NA	CASSGRRNYGYTF	TGTGCCAGCAGTGGAAGACGGAACTATGGCTACACCTTC
TRBV14	TRBJ1-2	NA	NA	CASSQGTGYGYTF	TGTGCCAGCAGCCAAGGGACGGGCTATGGCTACACCTTC
TRBV30	TRBJ2-7	TRBD2	NA	CAWSLSGSVYEQYF	TGTGCCTGGAGTCTGAGCGGGAGTGTTTACGAGCAGTACTTC
TRBV10-2	TRBJ1-1	TRBD1	NA	CASTKGGLNTEAFF	TGCGCCAGCACGAAAGGGGGCCTGAACACTGAAGCTTTCTTT
TRBV30	TRBJ2-6	NA	few	CAWSVSTSGANVLTF	TGTGCCTGGAGTGTTAGTACCTCTGGGGCCAACGTCCTGACTTTC
TRBV19	TRBJ2-1	NA	NA	CASSRRDSYNEQFF	TGTGCCAGTAGTCGCCGGGACTCCTACAATGAGCAGTTCTTC
TRBV16	TRBJ2-7	NA	NA	CASSQILGPNYEQYF	TGTGCCAGCAGCCAAATTCTAGGACCCAACTACGAGCAGTACTTC
TRBV11-2	TRBJ2-7	NA	NA	CASSSPGRGHYEQYF	TGTGCCAGCAGCTCTCCGGGACGGGGACACTACGAGCAGTACTTC
TRBV6-5	TRBJ1-1	TRBD1	NA	CASSWGQGLGTEAFF	TGTGCCAGCAGTTGGGGACAGGGTCTCGGGACTGAAGCTTTCTTT
TRBV7-2	TRBJ2-7	TRBD2	once	CASSLLALAGPSYEQYF	TGTGCCAGCAGCTTACTGGCCCTAGCGGGACCTTCCTACGAGCAGTACTTC
TRBV5-1	TRBJ1-1	TRBD1	NA	CASSVLGQGNTEAFF	TGCGCCAGCAGCGTATTGGGACAGGGGAACACTGAAGCTTTCTTT
TRBV5-8	TRBJ2-3	TRBD2	NA	CASKASGRNTQYF	TGTGCCAGCAAGGCTAGCGGGAGAAATACGCAGTATTTT
TRBV7-2	TRBJ1-3	NA	NA	CASSLIGQGTIYF	TGTGCCAGCAGCTTAATCGGCCAGGGCACCATATATTTT
TRBV30	TRBJ2-7	NA	NA	CAWSVWGMGYEQYF	TGTGCCTGGAGTGTATGGGGCATGGGTTACGAGCAGTACTTC
TRBV5-6	TRBJ2-4	NA	NA	CATPFLAILAKNIQYF	TGTGCCACCCCCTTTTTGGCTATCCTAGCCAAAAACATTCAGTACTTC
TRBV4-1	TRBJ1-4	NA	NA	CASSQDLAFAEKLFF	TGCGCCAGCAGCCAAGATTTGGCGTTTGCGGAAAAACTGTTTTTT
TRBV7-9	TRBJ1-3	NA	NA	CASSLAAGLGNTIYF	TGTGCCAGCAGCTTAGCTGCAGGGTTAGGAAACACCATATATTTT
TRBV30	TRBJ2-1	NA	once	CAWSPSQPGEQFF	TGTGCCTGGAGTCCAAGCCAACCGGGTGAGCAGTTCTTC
TRBV19	TRBJ2-5	NA	NA	CASSVLGPGETQYF	TGTGCCAGTAGTGTCCTGGGACCCGGGGAGACCCAGTACTTC
TRBV7-9	TRBJ2-5	NA	NA	CATLWGAVQETQYF	TGTGCCACCCTCTGGGGGGCCGTTCAAGAGACCCAGTACTTC
TRBV9	TRBJ1-6	NA	once	CASSVGRVSYNSPLHF	TGTGCCAGCAGCGTAGGCCGGGTCTCCTATAATTCACCCCTCCACTTT
TRBV27	TRBJ1-4	NA	NA	CASSLSRPGLEKLFF	TGTGCCAGCAGTTTATCGAGGCCGGGCCTTGAAAAACTGTTTTTT
TRBV27	TRBJ2-7	NA	NA	CASSLSFAGVSYEQYF	TGTGCCAGCAGTCTCTCCTTTGCGGGCGTCTCCTACGAGCAGTACTTC